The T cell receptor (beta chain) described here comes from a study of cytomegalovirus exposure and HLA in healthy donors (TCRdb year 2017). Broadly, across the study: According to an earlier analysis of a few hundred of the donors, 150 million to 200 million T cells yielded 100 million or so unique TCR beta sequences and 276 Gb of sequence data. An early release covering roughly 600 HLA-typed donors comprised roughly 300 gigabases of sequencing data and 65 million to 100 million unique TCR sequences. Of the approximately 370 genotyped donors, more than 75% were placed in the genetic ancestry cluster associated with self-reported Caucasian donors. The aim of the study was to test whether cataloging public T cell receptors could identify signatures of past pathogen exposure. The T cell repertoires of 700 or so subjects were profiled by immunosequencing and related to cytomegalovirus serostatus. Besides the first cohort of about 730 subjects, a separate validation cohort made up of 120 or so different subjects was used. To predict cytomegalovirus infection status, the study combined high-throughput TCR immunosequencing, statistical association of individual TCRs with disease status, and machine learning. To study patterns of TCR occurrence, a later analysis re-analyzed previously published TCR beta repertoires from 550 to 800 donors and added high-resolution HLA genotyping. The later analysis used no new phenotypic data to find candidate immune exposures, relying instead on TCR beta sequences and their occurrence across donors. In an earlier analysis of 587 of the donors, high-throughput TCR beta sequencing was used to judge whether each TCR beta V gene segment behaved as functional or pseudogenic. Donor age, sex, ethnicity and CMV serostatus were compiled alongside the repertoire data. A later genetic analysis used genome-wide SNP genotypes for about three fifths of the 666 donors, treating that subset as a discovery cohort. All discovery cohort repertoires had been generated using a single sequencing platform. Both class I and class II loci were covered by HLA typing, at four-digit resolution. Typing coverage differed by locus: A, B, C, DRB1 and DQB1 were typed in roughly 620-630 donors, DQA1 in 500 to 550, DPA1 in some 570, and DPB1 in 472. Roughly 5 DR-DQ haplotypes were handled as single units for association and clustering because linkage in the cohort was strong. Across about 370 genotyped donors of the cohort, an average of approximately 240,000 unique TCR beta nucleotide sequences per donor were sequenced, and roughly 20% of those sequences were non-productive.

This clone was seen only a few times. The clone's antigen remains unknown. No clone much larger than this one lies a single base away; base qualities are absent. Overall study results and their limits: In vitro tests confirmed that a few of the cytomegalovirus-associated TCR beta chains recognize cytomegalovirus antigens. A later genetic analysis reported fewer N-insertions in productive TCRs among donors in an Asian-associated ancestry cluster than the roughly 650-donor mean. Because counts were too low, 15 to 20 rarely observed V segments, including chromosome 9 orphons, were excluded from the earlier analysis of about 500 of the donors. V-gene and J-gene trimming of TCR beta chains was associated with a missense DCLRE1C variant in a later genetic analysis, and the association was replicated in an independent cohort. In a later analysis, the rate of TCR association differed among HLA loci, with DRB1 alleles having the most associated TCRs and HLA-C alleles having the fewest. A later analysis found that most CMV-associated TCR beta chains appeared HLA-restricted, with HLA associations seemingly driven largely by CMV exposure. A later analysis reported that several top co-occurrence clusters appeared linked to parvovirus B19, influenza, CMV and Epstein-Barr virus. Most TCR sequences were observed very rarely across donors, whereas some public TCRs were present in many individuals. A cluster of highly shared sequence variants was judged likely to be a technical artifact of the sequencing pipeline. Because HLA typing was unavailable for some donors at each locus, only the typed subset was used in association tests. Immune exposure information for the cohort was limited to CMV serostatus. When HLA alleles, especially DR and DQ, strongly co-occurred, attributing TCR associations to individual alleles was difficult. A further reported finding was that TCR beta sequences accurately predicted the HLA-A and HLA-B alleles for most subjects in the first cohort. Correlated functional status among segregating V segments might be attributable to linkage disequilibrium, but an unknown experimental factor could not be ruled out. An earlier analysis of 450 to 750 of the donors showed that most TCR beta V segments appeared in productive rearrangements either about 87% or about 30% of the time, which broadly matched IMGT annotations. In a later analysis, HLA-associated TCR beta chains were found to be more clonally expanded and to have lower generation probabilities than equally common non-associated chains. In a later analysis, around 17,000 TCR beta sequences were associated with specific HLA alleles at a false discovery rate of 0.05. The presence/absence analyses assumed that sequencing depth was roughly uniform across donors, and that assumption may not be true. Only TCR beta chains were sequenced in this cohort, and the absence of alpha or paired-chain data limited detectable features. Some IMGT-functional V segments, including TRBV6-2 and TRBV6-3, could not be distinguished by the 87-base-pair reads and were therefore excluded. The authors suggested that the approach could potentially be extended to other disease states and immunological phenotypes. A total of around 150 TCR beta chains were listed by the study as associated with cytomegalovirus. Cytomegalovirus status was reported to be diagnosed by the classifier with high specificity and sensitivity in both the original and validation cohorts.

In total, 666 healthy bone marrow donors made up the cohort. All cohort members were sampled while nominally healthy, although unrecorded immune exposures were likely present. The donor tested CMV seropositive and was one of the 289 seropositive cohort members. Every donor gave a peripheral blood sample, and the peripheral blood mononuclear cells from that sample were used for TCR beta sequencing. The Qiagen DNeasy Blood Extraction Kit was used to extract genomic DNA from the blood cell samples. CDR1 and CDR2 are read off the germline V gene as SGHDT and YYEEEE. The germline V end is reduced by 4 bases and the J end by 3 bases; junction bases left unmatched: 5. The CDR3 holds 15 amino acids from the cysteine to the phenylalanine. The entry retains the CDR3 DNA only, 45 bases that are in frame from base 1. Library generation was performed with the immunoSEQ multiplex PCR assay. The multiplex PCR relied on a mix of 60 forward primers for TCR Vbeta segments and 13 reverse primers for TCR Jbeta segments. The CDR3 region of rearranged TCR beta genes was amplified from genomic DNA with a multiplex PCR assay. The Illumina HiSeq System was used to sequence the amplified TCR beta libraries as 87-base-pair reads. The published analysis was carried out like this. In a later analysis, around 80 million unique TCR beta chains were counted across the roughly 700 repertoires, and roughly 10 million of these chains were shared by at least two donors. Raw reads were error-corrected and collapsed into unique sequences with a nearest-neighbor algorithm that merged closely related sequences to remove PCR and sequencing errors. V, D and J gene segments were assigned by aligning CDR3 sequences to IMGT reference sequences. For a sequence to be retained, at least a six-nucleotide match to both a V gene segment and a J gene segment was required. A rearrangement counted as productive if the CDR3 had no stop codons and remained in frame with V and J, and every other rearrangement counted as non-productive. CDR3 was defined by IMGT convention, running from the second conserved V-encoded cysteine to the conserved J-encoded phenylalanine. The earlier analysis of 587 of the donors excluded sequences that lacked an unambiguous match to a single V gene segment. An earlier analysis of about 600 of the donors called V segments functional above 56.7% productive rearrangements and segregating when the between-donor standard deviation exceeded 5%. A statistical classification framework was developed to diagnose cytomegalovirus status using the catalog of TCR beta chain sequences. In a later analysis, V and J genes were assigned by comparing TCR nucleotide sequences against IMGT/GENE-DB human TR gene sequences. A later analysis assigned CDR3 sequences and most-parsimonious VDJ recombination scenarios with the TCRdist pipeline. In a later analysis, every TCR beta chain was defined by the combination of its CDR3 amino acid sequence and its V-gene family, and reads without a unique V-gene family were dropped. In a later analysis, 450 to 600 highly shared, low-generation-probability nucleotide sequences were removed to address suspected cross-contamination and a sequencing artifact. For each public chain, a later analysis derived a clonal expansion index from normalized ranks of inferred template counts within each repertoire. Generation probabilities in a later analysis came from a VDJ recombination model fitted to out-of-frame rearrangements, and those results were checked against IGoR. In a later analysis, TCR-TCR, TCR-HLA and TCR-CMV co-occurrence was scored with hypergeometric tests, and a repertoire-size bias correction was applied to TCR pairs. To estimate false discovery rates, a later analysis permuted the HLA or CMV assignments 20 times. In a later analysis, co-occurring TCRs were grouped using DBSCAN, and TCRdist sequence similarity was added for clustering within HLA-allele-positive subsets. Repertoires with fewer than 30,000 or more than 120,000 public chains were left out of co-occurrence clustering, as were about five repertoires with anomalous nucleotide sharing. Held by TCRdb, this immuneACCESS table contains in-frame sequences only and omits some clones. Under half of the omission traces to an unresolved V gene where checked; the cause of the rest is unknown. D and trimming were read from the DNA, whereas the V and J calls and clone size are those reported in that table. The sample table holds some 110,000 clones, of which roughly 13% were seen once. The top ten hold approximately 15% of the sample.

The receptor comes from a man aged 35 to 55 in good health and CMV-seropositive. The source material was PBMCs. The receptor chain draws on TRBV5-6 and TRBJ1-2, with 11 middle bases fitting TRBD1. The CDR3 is CASSPGQGADYGYTF. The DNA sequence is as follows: TGTGCCAGCAGCCCCGGACAGGGGGCCGACTATGGCTACACCTTC.